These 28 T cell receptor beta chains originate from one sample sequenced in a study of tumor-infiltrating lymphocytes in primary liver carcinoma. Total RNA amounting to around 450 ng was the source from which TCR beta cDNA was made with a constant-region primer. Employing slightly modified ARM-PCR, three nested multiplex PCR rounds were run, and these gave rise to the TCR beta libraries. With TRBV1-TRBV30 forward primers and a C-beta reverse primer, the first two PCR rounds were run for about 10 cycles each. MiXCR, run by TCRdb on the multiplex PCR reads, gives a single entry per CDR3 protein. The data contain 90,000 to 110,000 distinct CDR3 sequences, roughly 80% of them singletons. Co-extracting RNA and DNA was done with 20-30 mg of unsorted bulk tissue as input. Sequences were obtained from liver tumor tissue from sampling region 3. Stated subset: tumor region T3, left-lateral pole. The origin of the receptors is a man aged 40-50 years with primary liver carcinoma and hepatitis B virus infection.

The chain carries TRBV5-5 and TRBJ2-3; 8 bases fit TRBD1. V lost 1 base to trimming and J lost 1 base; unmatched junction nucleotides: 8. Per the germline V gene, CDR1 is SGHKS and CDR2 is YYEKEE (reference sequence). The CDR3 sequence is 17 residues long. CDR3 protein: CASSLPQGALRTDTQYF. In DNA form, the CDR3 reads TGTGCCAGCAGCTTGCCTCAGGGGGCGCTACGCACAGATACGCAGTATTTT.

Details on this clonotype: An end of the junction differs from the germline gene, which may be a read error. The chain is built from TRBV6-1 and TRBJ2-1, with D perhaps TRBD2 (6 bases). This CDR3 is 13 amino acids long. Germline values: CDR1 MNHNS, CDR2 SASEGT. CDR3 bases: TGTGCCGGCGAGGAGGGACCAAGCAATGAGCAGTTATTC. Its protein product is CAGEEGPSNEQLF.

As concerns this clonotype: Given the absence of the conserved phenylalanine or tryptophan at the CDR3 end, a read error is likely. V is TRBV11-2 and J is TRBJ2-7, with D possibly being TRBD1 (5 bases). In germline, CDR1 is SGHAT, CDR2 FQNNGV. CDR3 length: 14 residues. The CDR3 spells CASSSNRNSYAQYL. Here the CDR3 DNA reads TGTGCCAGCAGCTCCAACAGGAACTCCTACGCGCAGTACTTG.

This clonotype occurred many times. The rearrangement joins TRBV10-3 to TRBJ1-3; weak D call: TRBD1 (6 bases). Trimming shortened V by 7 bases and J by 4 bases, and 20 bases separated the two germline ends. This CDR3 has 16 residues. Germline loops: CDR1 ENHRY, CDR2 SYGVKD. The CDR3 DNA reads TGTGCCATCAATACCCCGGGACATAAGAACGGAAACACCATATATTTT. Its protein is CAINTPGHKNGNTIYF.

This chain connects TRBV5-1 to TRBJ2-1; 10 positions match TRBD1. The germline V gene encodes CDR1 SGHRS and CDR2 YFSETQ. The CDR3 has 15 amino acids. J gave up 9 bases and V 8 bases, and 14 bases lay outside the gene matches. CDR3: CASRWTGGPAIEQFF. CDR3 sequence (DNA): TGCGCCAGTAGGTGGACAGGGGGACCTGCCATTGAGCAGTTCTTC.

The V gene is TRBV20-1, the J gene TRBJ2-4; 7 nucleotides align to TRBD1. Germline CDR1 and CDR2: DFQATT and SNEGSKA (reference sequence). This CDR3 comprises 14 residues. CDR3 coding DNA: TGCATTGACCTTTTACCGGGACAGAAAAACATTCAGTACTTC. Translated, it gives CIDLLPGQKNIQYF.

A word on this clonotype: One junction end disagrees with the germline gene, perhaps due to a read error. The CDR3 spells CASTSGIGGSYGQYF. DNA of the CDR3: TGTGCCAGCACCTCCGGGATAGGGGGCTCCTACGGGCAGTACTTC. This chain links TRBV28 with TRBJ2-7; TRBD1 matches 7 bases. This CDR3 spans 15 amino acids. Germline CDR1 reads MDHEN; CDR2 reads SYDVKM.

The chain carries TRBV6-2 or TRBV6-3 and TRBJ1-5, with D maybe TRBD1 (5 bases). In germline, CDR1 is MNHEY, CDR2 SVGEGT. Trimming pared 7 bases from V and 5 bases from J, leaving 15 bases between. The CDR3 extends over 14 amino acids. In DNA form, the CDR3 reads TGTGCCAGCACCCCGGTGAGAGGGGATCAGCCCCAGCATTTT. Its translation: CASTPVRGDQPQHF.

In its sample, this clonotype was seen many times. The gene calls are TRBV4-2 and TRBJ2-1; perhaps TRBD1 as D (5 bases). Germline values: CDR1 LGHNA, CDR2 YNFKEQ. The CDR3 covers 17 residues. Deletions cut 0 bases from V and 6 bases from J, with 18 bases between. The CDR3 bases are TGTGCCAGCAGCCAAGATTGGGGCGCTAGAGTGGGCAATGAGCAGTTCTTC. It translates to CASSQDWGARVGNEQFF.

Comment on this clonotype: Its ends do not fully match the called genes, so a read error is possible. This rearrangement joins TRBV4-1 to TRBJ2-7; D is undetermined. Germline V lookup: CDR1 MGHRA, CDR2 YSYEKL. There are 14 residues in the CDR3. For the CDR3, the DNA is TGCGCCAGTAGCCAAGTGGTCTGCTCCTACGAGCTGTACTTC. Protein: CASSQVVCSYELYF.

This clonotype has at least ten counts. CDR3 amino acids: CASSYPMGARKGEQYF. The CDR3, as DNA: TGTGCCAGCAGTTACCCGATGGGGGCGAGAAAGGGAGAGCAGTACTTC. The V call is TRBV6-5, the J call TRBJ2-7, with D tentatively TRBD1 (6 bases). Germline V gene lookup returns CDR1 MNHEY and CDR2 SVGAGI. There are 16 residues in the CDR3. The germline V and J ends were trimmed by 2 bases and 7 bases, with 21 bases remaining between them.

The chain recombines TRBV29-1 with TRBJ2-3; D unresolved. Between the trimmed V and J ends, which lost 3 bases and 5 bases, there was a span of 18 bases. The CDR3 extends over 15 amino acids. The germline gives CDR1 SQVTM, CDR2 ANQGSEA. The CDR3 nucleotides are TGCAGCGTTGAGGGCGAGGCTGGCATCATAGATACGCAGTATTTT. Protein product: CSVEGEAGIIDTQYF.

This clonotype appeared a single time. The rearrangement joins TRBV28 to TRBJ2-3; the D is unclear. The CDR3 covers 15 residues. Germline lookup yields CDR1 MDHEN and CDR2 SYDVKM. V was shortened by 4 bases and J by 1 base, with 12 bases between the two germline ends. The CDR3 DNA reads TGTGCCAGCAGTTGGCTGGCGGATTGCACAGATACGCAGTATTTT. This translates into CASSWLADCTDTQYF.

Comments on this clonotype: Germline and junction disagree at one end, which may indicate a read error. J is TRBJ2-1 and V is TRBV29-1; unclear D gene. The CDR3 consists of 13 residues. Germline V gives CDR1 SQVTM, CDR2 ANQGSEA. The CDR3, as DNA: TGCAGCGTTTCTAAGGTGAGATACAATGAGCAGCTCTTC. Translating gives CSVSKVRYNEQLF.

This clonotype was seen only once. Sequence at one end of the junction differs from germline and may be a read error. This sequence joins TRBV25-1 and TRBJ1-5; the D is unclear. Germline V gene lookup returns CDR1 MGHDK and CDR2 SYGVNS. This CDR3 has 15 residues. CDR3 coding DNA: TGTGCCAGCAGTCTCTCCAGGTCCGTGAATCGGCCCCAGCATTTT. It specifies CASSLSRSVNRPQHF.

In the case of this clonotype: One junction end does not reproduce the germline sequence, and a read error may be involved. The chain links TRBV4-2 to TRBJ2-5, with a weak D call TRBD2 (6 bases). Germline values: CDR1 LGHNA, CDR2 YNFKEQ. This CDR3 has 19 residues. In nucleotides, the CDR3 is TGTGCCAGCAACCAAGATCGGTTGGTAGCAGGAGGGCCCGGGGAGACCCAGTACTTC. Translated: CASNQDRLVAGGPGETQYF.

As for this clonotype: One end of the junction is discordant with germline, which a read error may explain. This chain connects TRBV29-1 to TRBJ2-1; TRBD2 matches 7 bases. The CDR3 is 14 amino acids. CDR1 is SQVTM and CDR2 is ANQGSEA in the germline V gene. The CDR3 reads CIGGTQSSYNEQLF. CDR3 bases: TGCATCGGGGGGACTCAGAGCTCCTACAATGAGCAGCTCTTC.

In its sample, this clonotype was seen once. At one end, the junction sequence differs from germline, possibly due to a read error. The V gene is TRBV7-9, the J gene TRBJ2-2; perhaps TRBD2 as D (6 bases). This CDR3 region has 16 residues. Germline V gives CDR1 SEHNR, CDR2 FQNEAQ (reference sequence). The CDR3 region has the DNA TGTGCCAGCACCTTAGTTCTTCAGGGTTGGACCGGGGGGCTGTTTTTT. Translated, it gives CASTLVLQGWTGGLFF.

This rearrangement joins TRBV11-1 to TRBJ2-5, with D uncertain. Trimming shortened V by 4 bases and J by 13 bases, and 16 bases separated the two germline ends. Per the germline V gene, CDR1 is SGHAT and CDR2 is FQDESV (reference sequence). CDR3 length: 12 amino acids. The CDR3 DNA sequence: TGTGCCAGCAGCTCTGGCACTCTGTCCCGGTACTTC. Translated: CASSSGTLSRYF.

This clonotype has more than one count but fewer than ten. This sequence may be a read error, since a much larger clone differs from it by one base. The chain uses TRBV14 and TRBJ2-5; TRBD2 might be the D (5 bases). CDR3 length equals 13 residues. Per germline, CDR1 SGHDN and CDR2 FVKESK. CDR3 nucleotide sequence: TGTGCCAACAGCCGATTGCGGGCTCAGACCCAGTACTTC. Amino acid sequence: CANSRLRAQTQYF.

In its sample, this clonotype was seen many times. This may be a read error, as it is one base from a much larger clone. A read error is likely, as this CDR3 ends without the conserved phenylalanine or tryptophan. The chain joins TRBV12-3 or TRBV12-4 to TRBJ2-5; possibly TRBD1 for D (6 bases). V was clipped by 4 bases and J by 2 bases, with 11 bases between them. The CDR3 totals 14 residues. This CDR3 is CASSSNREQETQYS. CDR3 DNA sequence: TGTGCCAGCAGTTCCAACAGGGAACAAGAGACCCAGTACTCC.

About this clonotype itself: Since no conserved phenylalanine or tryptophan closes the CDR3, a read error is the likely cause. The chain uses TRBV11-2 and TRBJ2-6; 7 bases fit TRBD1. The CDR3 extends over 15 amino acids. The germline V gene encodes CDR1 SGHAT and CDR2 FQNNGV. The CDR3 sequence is CASSIDRAGANALTL. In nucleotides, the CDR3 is TGTGCCAGCAGCATTGACAGGGCTGGAGCCAACGCCCTGACTTTG.

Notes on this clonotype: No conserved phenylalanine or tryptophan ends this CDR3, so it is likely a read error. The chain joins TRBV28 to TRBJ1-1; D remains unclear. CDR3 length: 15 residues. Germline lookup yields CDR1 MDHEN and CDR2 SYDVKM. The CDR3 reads CSSIIGRLRNTEAFI. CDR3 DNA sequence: TGTTCCAGCATCATTGGACGGCTTCGGAACACTGAAGCTTTCATT.

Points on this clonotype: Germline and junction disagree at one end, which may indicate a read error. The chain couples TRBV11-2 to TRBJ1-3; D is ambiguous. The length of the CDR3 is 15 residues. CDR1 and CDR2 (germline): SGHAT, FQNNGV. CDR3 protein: CPSSLGQTYPATIYF. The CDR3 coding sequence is TGTCCCAGCAGCTTAGGGCAAACCTATCCCGCCACCATATATTTT.

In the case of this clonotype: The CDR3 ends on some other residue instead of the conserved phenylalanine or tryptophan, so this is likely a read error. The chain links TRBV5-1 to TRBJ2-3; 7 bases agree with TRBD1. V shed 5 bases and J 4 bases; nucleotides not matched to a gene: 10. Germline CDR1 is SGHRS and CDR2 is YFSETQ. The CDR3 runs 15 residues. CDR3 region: CASRDGTEGPDTQYI. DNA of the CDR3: TGCGCCAGCAGGGATGGGACAGAGGGTCCAGATACGCAGTATATT.

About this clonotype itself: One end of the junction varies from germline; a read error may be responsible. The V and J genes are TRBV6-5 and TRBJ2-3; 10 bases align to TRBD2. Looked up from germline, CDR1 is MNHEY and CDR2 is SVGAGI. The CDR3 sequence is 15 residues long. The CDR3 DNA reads TGTGCCAGCAACCTAGAACTAGCGGGAACAGGTACGCGGTATTTT. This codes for CASNLELAGTGTRYF.

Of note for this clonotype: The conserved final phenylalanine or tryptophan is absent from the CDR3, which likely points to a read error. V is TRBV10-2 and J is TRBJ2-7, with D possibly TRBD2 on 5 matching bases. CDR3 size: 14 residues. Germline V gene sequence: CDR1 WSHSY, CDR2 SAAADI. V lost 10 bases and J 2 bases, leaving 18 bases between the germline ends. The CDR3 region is CATYTIGGTYEQYY. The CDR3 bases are TGCGCCACATACACGATAGGAGGTACCTACGAGCAGTACTAC.

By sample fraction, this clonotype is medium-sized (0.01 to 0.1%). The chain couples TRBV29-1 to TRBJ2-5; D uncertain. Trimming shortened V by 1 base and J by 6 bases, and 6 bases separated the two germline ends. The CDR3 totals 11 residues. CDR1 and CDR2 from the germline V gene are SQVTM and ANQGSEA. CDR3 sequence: CSVEVAQTQYF. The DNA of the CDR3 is TGCAGCGTTGAAGTAGCCCAGACCCAGTACTTC. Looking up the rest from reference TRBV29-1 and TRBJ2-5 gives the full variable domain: SAVISQKPSRDICQRGTSLTIQCQVDSQVTMMFWYRQQPGQSLTLIATANQGSEATYESGFVIDKFPISRPNLTFSTLTVSNMSPEDSSIYLCSVEVAQTQYFGPGTRLLVL.